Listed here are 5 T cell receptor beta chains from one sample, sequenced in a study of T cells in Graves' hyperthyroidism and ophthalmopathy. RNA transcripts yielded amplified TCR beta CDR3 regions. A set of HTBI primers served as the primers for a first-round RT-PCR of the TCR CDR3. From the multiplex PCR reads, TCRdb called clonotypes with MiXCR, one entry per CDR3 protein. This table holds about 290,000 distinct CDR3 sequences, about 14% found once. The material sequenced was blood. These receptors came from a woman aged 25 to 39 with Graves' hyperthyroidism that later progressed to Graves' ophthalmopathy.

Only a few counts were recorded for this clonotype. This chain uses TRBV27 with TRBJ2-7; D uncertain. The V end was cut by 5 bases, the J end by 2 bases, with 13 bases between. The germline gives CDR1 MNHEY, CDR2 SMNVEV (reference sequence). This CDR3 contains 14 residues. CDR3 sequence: CASSNRRLPYEQYF. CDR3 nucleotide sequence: TGTGCCAGCAGTAATCGCAGATTACCCTACGAGCAGTACTTC.

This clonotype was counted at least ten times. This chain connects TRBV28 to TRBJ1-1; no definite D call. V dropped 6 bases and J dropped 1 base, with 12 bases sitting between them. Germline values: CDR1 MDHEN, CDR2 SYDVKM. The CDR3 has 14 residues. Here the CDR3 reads CASRVWGSNTEAFF. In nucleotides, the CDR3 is TGTGCCAGCAGGGTTTGGGGATCGAACACTGAAGCTTTCTTT. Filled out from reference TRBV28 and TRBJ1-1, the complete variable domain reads DVKVTQSSRYLVKRTGEKVFLECVQDMDHENMFWYRQDPGLGLRLIYFSYDVKMKEKGDIPEGYSVSREKKERFSLILESASTNQTSMYLCASRVWGSNTEAFFGQGTRLTVV.

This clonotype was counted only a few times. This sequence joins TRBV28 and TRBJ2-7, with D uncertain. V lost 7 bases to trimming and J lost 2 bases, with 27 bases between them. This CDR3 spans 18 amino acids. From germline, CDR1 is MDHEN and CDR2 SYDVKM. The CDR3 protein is CASNPPGGTNRAPYEQYF. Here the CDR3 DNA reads TGTGCCAGCAACCCACCAGGCGGCACCAATCGTGCACCCTACGAGCAGTACTTC.

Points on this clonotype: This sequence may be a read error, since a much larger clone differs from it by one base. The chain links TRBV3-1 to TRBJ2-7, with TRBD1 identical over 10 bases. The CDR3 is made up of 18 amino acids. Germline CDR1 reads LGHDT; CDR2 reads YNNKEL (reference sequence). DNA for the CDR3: TGTGCCAGCAGCCCTCCGGGACAGGGGACGAGTTGGGCCTACGAGCAGCACTTC. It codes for CASSPPGQGTSWAYEQHF.

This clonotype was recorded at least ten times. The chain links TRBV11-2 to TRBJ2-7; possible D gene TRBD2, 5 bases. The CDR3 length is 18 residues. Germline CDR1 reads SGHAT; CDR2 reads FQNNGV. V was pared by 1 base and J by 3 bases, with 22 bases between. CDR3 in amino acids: CASSLGRLTLLGDYEQYF. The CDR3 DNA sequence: TGTGCCAGCAGCTTAGGGAGACTGACTCTCCTCGGGGACTACGAGCAGTACTTC.